Here is one T cell receptor (beta chain) with its context. Its antigen is still unknown. This specimen comes from a study of cytomegalovirus exposure and HLA in healthy donors. Study-level points and caveats: Later work found that TCR association rates differed between HLA loci; DRB1 had the most and HLA-C the fewest. HLA restriction was apparent for most CMV-associated TCR beta chains in a later analysis.

The ends were cut back, 1 base at V and 5 bases at J, with 12 bases in the middle. The V gene's germline CDR1 is SGHAT and CDR2 FQNNGV. CDR3 length equals 14 residues. It was with 60 Vbeta and 13 Jbeta primers that the PCR ran. In the authors' methods: Unique TCR beta chains totaled some 80 million in a later count, with around 10 million of them shared. Sequencing was performed with immunoSEQ multiplex PCR; in TCRdb, only in-frame clones are kept and a portion is missing. V, J and clone size are taken as reported in that table, and D and trimming were inferred from the DNA itself. The table records roughly 100,000 clones, 65% to 80% of them present only once.

The chain recombines TRBV11-2 with TRBJ2-7; D is perhaps TRBD2 (5 bases). The source is a woman between 50 and 59 years old in good health and CMV-seropositive. The specimen was PBMCs. CDR3 in amino acids: CASSLVRGSHEQYF. The DNA of the CDR3 is TGTGCCAGCAGCTTAGTTCGGGGATCCCACGAGCAGTACTTC.